This is a list of T cell receptor beta chains from one sample in a study of PD-1 blockade in classical Hodgkin lymphoma. Clones were read by immunoSEQ multiplex PCR, and TCRdb kept only the in-frame ones, dropping some. The sample lists around 42,000 clones; about two thirds were seen once. The specimen comprised peripheral blood mononuclear cells (PBMCs), sampled at baseline. The receptors stem from a human donor with classical Hodgkin lymphoma. The CDR3 runs from the conserved cysteine through the conserved F or W. A D gene is named only where the DNA matches it firmly. For some rows the clone size is stated as once, few or many, or as a class when expanded; others skip it.

TRBV12-1	few	TRBJ2-5	.	TGTGCCAGCGGAAACAAGGGGGTGGGAGCGTACCAAGAGACCCAGTACTTC	CASGNKGVGAYQETQYF
TRBV6-5	few	TRBJ1-2	TRBD1	TGTGCCAGCAGGTTAACTCGGGACAGTAACTATGGCTACACCTTC	CASRLTRDSNYGYTF
TRBV28	.	TRBJ1-2	.	TGTGCCAGCAGTTCCCCCTATGATAACTATGGCTACACCTTC	CASSSPYDNYGYTF
TRBV6-1	.	TRBJ1-1	TRBD1	TGTGCCAGCATTAGGACAGGCGGGAGGGCTGAAGCTTTCTTT	CASIRTGGRAEAFF
TRBV6-5	.	TRBJ2-2	.	TGTGCCAGCAGTCGGGACCTCTGGAACACCGGGGAGCTGTTTTTT	CASSRDLWNTGELFF
TRBV15	.	TRBJ2-7	.	TGTGCCACCAGCTCCTCTCAGGGAAGCTCCTACGAGCAGTACTTC	CATSSSQGSSYEQYF
TRBV7-3	.	TRBJ1-1	.	TGTGCCAGCAGCTTAGGAGGGGGCACTGAAGCTTTCTTT	CASSLGGGTEAFF
TRBV7-6	.	TRBJ2-7	.	TGTGCCAGCAGCCCCGATGTTGCCTCCTACGAGCAGTACTTC	CASSPDVASYEQYF
TRBV9	few	TRBJ1-1	.	TGTGCCAGCAGCGTAGCAGGGTTGGACACTGAAGCTTTCTTT	CASSVAGLDTEAFF
TRBV6-5	.	TRBJ1-1	.	TGTGCCAGCAGTTACTATCCGGGGGCGAACACTGAAGCTTTCTTT	CASSYYPGANTEAFF
TRBV7-6	.	TRBJ1-3	.	TGTGCCAGCAGCTTAAGTGGAGGCGGAAACACCATATATTTT	CASSLSGGGNTIYF
TRBV29-1	.	TRBJ2-2	.	TGCAGCGCTAGGGGAGGGGGCTCCGGGGAGCTGTTTTTT	CSARGGGSGELFF
TRBV27	.	TRBJ1-2	TRBD1	TGTGCCAGCAGTACAGGGGCTCTCCACTATGGCTACACCTTC	CASSTGALHYGYTF
TRBV9	.	TRBJ1-1	.	TGTGCCAGCAGCGTAGGCCCCCCCGGTGCAGGGGACACTGAAGCTTTCTTT	CASSVGPPGAGDTEAFF
TRBV6-1	.	TRBJ1-1	.	TGTGCCAGCAGTGAAGAGGTCGGGGGACTGAACACTGAAGCTTTCTTT	CASSEEVGGLNTEAFF
TRBV6-4	.	TRBJ2-1	.	TGTGCCAGCAGTGCAAGCCAGGGCTCCTACAATGAGCAGTTCTTC	CASSASQGSYNEQFF
TRBV5-1	.	TRBJ2-7	.	TGCGCCAGCAGGTTCGAGGGGCAAGTCGAGCAGTACTTC	CASRFEGQVEQYF
TRBV7-9	.	TRBJ1-2	.	TGTGCCAGCAGCTTCCTCGAGGGAGGCTATGGCTACACCTTC	CASSFLEGGYGYTF
TRBV27	.	TRBJ2-7	.	TGTGCCAGCAGTATTGGGGCAGGGGGGAACTACGAGCAGTACTTC	CASSIGAGGNYEQYF
TRBV28	.	TRBJ1-1	.	TGTGCCAGCAGTCCCCTTACTACCCCTGAGGAAGCTTTCTTT	CASSPLTTPEEAFF
TRBV14	.	TRBJ1-1	.	TGTGCCAGCAGCCAAGTGGTTGCACGGGAAGCTTTCTTT	CASSQVVAREAFF
TRBV7-2	few	TRBJ2-2	.	TGTGCCAGCAGCTTAACCGGGGAGCTGTTTTTT	CASSLTGELFF
TRBV29-1	.	TRBJ1-1	.	TGCAGCGTTGTCAGGGGCATTGAAGCTTTCTTT	CSVVRGIEAFF
TRBV7-6	.	TRBJ1-1	.	TGTGCCAGCAGCCTCGGGGCAGGGTTGAACACTGAAGCTTTCTTT	CASSLGAGLNTEAFF
TRBV7-8	.	TRBJ2-7	.	TGTGCCAGCAGCTTAGCCGGGACTTCTTCCTACGAGCAGTACTTC	CASSLAGTSSYEQYF
TRBV14	.	TRBJ2-1	TRBD2	TGTGCCAGCAGCGCCCGACTAGCGGGAGCCGGGAATGAGCAGTTCTTC	CASSARLAGAGNEQFF
TRBV9	few	TRBJ2-2	.	TGTGCCAGCAGCGTACCTGGGACCGAAGAGAACACCGGGGAGCTGTTTTTT	CASSVPGTEENTGELFF
TRBV30	.	TRBJ2-1	.	TGTGCCTGGAGCTCGACTAGGTACAATGAGCAGTTCTTC	CAWSSTRYNEQFF
TRBV15	few	TRBJ2-3	.	TGTGCCACCAGCAGAGTCCAGGCTAGCACAGATACGCAGTATTTT	CATSRVQASTDTQYF
TRBV5-1	.	TRBJ1-5	.	TGCGCCAGCAGCTTGGGAGGGAACAATCAGCCCCAGCATTTT	CASSLGGNNQPQHF
TRBV7-7	few	TRBJ2-5	TRBD2	TGTGCCAGCAGCCCAGCGGGACTAGGAGGGTTTGAGACCCAGTACTTC	CASSPAGLGGFETQYF